This T cell receptor (beta chain) was captured by sequencing in a study of cytomegalovirus exposure and HLA in healthy donors. Use of 60 Vbeta and 13 Jbeta primers characterized the PCR. Generated by immunoSEQ multiplex PCR, the TCRdb table keeps only in-frame clones and is missing some. This repertoire shows around 170,000 clones, about four fifths found once; its top ten account for more than 0.45%. The germline CDR1 and CDR2 sequences are MNHNS and SASEGT. V lost 7 bases and J 5 bases, leaving 15 bases between the germline ends. The CDR3 is made up of 13 amino acids. This clone was seen once. The sample taken for sequencing was PBMCs. The chain links TRBV6-1 to TRBJ2-7, with a weak D call TRBD1 (6 bases). The clonotype comes from a woman aged 50 to 60 in good health and CMV-seronegative. In nucleotides, the CDR3 is TGTGCCAGCACCCTCGGACAGTTAGACGAGCAGTACTTC. The encoded protein is CASTLGQLDEQYF.